This T cell receptor beta chain was obtained from a study of T-cell memory formation after mild COVID-19. This clonotype has more than one count but fewer than ten. Germline CDR1 reads SEHNR; CDR2 reads FQNEAQ (reference sequence). Trimming cost V 6 bases and J 7 bases, with 7 bases left between them. The CDR3 has 11 residues. In TCRdb, the 5' RACE reads were re-called with MiXCR into one record per CDR3 protein. The sample shows about 160,000 distinct CDR3 sequences, roughly a third of them seen only once. This sequence was found in an adult woman who had mild COVID-19 (a few samples of this study predate the infection). Cell type and time point are not known. Specimen: PBMCs or a T cell subset sorted from them (not recorded which). The rearrangement joins TRBV7-9 to TRBJ2-1; D call uncertain. CDR3 loop: CASRGVNEQFF. CDR3 nucleotide sequence: TGTGCCAGCAGAGGAGTTAATGAGCAGTTCTTC.